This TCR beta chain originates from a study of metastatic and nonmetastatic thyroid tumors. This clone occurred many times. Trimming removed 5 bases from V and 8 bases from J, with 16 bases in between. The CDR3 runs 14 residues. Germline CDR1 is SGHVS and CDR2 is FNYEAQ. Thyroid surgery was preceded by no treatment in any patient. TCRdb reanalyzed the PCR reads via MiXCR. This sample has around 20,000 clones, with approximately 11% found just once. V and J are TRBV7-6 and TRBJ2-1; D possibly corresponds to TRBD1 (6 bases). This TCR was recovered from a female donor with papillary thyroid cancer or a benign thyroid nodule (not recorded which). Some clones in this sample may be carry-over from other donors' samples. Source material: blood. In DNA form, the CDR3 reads TGTGCCAGCAGCCAAGGTGGGGGCCCCGATGAGCAGTTCTTC. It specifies CASSQGGGPDEQFF.